Presented here are 14 T cell receptor beta chains from one specimen sequenced in a study of CD8 T cells in ankylosing spondylitis. A single record per CDR3 protein comes from TCRdb applying MiXCR to the 5' RACE reads. The sample records about 39,000 distinct CDR3 sequences, roughly 3.1% being singletons. Sequencing input: blood, either unsorted or a sorted T cell fraction (not recorded which). Source of these receptors: a male donor with ankylosing spondylitis or in good health (not recorded which).

The table lists this clonotype with many counts. The rearrangement uses TRBV9 and TRBJ1-3; 8 bases fit TRBD1. Germline values: CDR1 SGDLS, CDR2 YYNGEE. Losses at the gene ends were 3 bases for V and 0 bases for J; bases not matched to a gene: 5. The CDR3 is made up of 16 amino acids. CDR3 region: CASSGGQESSGNTIYF. As DNA, the CDR3 is TGTGCCAGCAGCGGGGGACAGGAGAGCTCTGGAAACACCATATATTTT.

There are many counts of this clonotype. The rearrangement joins TRBV9 to TRBJ2-3, with TRBD2 as a possible D gene (6 bases). CDR1 is SGDLS and CDR2 is YYNGEE in the germline V gene. V lost 5 bases and J lost 2, with 15 bases in between. The CDR3 spans 15 residues. The CDR3 region is CASRRTGEVTDTQYF. CDR3 in DNA: TGTGCCAGCAGGAGGACGGGGGAGGTCACAGATACGCAGTATTTT.

In its sample, this clonotype was seen many times. This chain connects TRBV9 to TRBJ2-1; tentative D call: TRBD2 (5 bases). The V end lost 0 bases, the J end lost 3 bases, and 10 bases lay between the germline ends. CDR3 length equals 15 residues. CDR1 is SGDLS and CDR2 is YYNGEE in the germline V gene. Written as DNA, the CDR3 is TGTGCCAGCAGCGTAGATCCAGCGGACTACAATGAGCAGTTCTTC. It encodes CASSVDPADYNEQFF.

Many counts were recorded for this clonotype. The V call is TRBV9, the J call TRBJ2-2; the D call may be TRBD1 or TRBD2 (7 bases each). The CDR3 has 15 amino acids. Per germline, CDR1 SGDLS and CDR2 YYNGEE. V lost 4 bases to trimming and J lost 7 bases, with 17 bases between them. CDR3: CASSLRQGGIGELFF. CDR3 bases: TGTGCCAGCAGCCTCCGGCAGGGGGGGATCGGGGAGCTGTTTTTT.

In this sample, this clonotype turned up many times. The chain has TRBV9 and TRBJ2-4; D gene ambiguous. CDR3 length: 16 amino acids. The V gene's germline CDR1 is SGDLS and CDR2 YYNGEE. Trimming stripped 0 bases from V and 0 bases from J, with 10 bases between. CDR3 DNA: TGTGCCAGCAGCGTAGAACCCACGCTAGCCAAAAACATTCAGTACTTC. Translated: CASSVEPTLAKNIQYF.

At least ten counts were recorded for this clonotype. The rearrangement uses TRBV9 and TRBJ2-6; D ambiguous. CDR3 length: 15 residues. Germline CDR1 and CDR2: SGDLS and YYNGEE. Trimming took 3 bases from V and 2 from J, leaving 9 bases between them. The CDR3 nucleotides read TGTGCCAGCAGCGGAACTAAGGCTGGGGCCAACGTCCTGACTTTC. Translation: CASSGTKAGANVLTF.

This clonotype came up a few times. This sequence joins TRBV9 and TRBJ2-5; TRBD2 matches at 10 bases. J lost 7 bases, V lost 4 bases, and 10 bases had no gene match. Germline CDR1 SGDLS, CDR2 YYNGEE. This CDR3 region has 15 residues. The CDR3 bases are TGTGCCAGCAGCCCCCGAGGGACTAGCGAGGGGACCCAGTACTTC. Residues: CASSPRGTSEGTQYF.

This clonotype occurred many times. The chain couples TRBV9 to TRBJ2-2; 9 bases map to TRBD1. The germline gives CDR1 SGDLS, CDR2 YYNGEE. J gave up 7 bases and V 3 bases, and 7 bases lay outside the gene matches. This CDR3 region has 15 residues. The CDR3 sequence: CASSDRDRAGGELFF. CDR3 nucleotides: TGTGCCAGCAGCGACCGGGACAGGGCGGGCGGGGAGCTGTTTTTT.

This clonotype appeared a few times. This chain uses TRBV9 with TRBJ2-1; 7 bases line up with TRBD2. V shed 3 bases and J 3 bases; nucleotides not matched to a gene: 12. The CDR3 loop spans 17 amino acids. The germline gives CDR1 SGDLS, CDR2 YYNGEE. The CDR3 coding sequence is TGTGCCAGCAGCGCAGTCTCTAGCGGAATCCTCTACAATGAGCAGTTCTTC. Translation: CASSAVSSGILYNEQFF. The whole variable domain, remainder taken from reference TRBV9 and TRBJ2-1, is DSGVTQTPKHLITATGQRVTLRCSPRSGDLSVYWYQQSLDQGLQFLIQYYNGEERAKGNILERFSAQQFPDLHSELNLSSLELGDSALYFCASSAVSSGILYNEQFFGPGTRLTVL.

This clonotype was picked up many times. The rearrangement links TRBV9 to TRBJ2-1; 9 bases map to TRBD2. Germline CDR1 SGDLS, CDR2 YYNGEE. The trim removed 2 bases at V and 0 bases at J, leaving 0 bases unmatched. This CDR3 is 15 amino acids long. CDR3 DNA sequence: TGTGCCAGCAGCGTTAGCGGGAGCTCCTACAATGAGCAGTTCTTC. As protein: CASSVSGSSYNEQFF.

This clonotype has a count of ten or more. This chain connects TRBV9 to TRBJ2-5; D is possibly TRBD2 (6 bases). The length of the CDR3 is 15 residues. CDR1 SGDLS and CDR2 YYNGEE come from the germline V gene. The ends were cut back, 2 bases at V and 1 base at J, with 12 bases in the middle. The CDR3 DNA follows: TGTGCCAGCAGCGTTGACGGGAGAGGCCAAGAGACCCAGTACTTC. Residues: CASSVDGRGQETQYF.

This clonotype was observed many times. V is TRBV9 and J is TRBJ2-2, with 9 bases that match TRBD2. The CDR3 sequence is 17 residues long. CDR1 and CDR2 (germline): SGDLS, YYNGEE. V shed 0 bases and J 6 bases; nucleotides not matched to a gene: 9. The CDR3 loop is CASSVATGLAGSGELFF. CDR3 DNA: TGTGCCAGCAGCGTAGCTACGGGACTAGCCGGGTCCGGGGAGCTGTTTTTT.

This clonotype is labeled as medium-sized (0.01 to 0.1%). The V call is TRBV9, the J call TRBJ2-3; D gene ambiguous. Germline V lookup: CDR1 SGDLS, CDR2 YYNGEE. With 0 bases removed from V and 1 base from J, the gap between germline ends came to 3 bases. The CDR3 sequence is 13 residues long. CDR3 region: CASSVVGTDTQYF. The CDR3 DNA sequence: TGTGCCAGCAGCGTAGTGGGCACAGATACGCAGTATTTT.

This clonotype was recorded many times. The chain links TRBV9 to TRBJ1-2; 8 bases align to TRBD1. Germline V gives CDR1 SGDLS, CDR2 YYNGEE. The CDR3 covers 14 residues. With 3 bases clipped from V and 7 bases from J, the junction kept 8 bases outside the gene matches. CDR3 sequence: CASSATGRGPGYTF. The CDR3 nucleotides are TGTGCCAGCAGCGCCACGGGCAGGGGGCCTGGCTACACCTTC.